This T cell receptor beta chain appears in the sequencing data of a study of human T cells and chemical hapten exposure. Whole-study results and caveats: Clustering by CDR3 similarity yielded significantly more large clusters from expanded TCRs than controls.

TCRdb called the RACE reads again in MiXCR, with one record for every CDR3 protein. This sample yields about 190,000 distinct CDR3 sequences, of which around 25% are seen a single time; approximately 2.3% belongs to the top ten. Indicated time point: patch test 3, about 24 weeks after DPC sensitization. The treatment: therapeutic diphenylcyclopropenone sensitization with weekly scalp DPC. Remarks on this clonotype: What it binds is unknown.

Per germline, CDR1 KGHSH and CDR2 LQKENI. The CDR3 has 16 residues. V shed 1 base, J shed 7 bases, and the junction held 10 bases outside the gene matches. The TCR comes from a woman in her 40s with alopecia areata. Some clones in this sample may be carry-over from other donors' samples. This sequence joins TRBV18 and TRBJ1-1; 9 bases are a match to TRBD1. The starting material was whole blood, obtained in connection with sensitization to the hapten diphenylcyclopropenone (DPC). The CDR3 is CASSPRTGVPTIEAFF. DNA for the CDR3: TGTGCCAGCTCACCACGGACAGGGGTTCCCACCATTGAAGCTTTCTTT.